The 21 T cell receptor beta chains in this list originate from one sample, sequenced in a study of blood T cell repertoires in COVID-19. Clones were read by immunoSEQ multiplex PCR, and TCRdb kept only the in-frame ones, dropping some. The sample yields about 260,000 clones, approximately 91% seen once. Sequences were obtained from peripheral blood. These TCRs come from a human donor in a cohort sampled during active COVID-19.

The rearrangement joins TRBV10-3 to TRBJ1-3, with 7 bases lining up with TRBD1. From germline, CDR1 is ENHRY and CDR2 SYGVKD. The CDR3 is 13 amino acids. Trimming took 9 bases from V and 2 from J; bases not matched to a gene: 4. The DNA for the CDR3 is TGTGCCATTACAGGGGAGGCTGGAAACACCATATATTTT. The encoded protein is CAITGEAGNTIYF.

The chain couples TRBV19 to TRBJ1-6, with 11 bases matching TRBD1. The junction had 12 bases not matched to a gene; V was cut back by 9 bases and J by 8 bases. Germline lookup yields CDR1 LNHDA and CDR2 SQIVND (reference sequence). This CDR3 contains 16 residues. Here the CDR3 reads CASRVSRGQGDSPLHF. CDR3 sequence (DNA): TGTGCCAGCCGAGTATCCCGGGGACAGGGGGATTCACCCCTCCACTTT.

This clone was observed a handful of times. The chain employs TRBV15 and TRBJ2-7, with 10 bases lining up with TRBD1. CDR3 size: 15 residues. The J segment lost 3 bases and the V segment lost 7 bases, leaving 9 bases of the junction unmatched. The germline V gene encodes CDR1 LNHNV and CDR2 YYDKDF (reference sequence). The CDR3 bases are TGTGCCACCAAGCCCCGGGACAGGGGAAACTACGAGCAGTACTTC. This codes for CATKPRDRGNYEQYF.

A note on this clone: Other DNA sequences in this specimen translate into the identical CDR3. The rearrangement uses TRBV4-2 and TRBJ2-1; no clear D gene. Germline loops: CDR1 LGHNA, CDR2 YNFKEQ. V was shortened by 0 bases and J by 4 bases, with 4 bases between the two germline ends. There are 13 residues in the CDR3. CDR3 sequence: CASSQDPYNEQFF. The CDR3, as DNA: TGTGCCAGCAGCCAAGACCCGTACAATGAGCAGTTCTTC.

The chain recombines TRBV4-1 with TRBJ2-7; tentative D call: TRBD2 (6 bases). The ends were cut back, 1 base at V and 0 bases at J, with 13 bases in the middle. Germline V lookup: CDR1 MGHRA, CDR2 YSYEKL. The CDR3 covers 16 residues. This CDR3 reads CASSQAGAGLSYEQYF. The CDR3 DNA is TGCGCCAGCAGCCAAGCAGGAGCGGGTCTCTCCTACGAGCAGTACTTC.

The genes are TRBV28 and TRBJ1-2, with TRBD1 as a possible D gene (6 bases). The CDR3 runs to 13 residues. Germline assignment: CDR1 MDHEN and CDR2 SYDVKM. Trimming pared 7 bases from V and 2 bases from J, leaving 11 bases between. The CDR3 reads CASTRTVNYGYTF. Here the CDR3 DNA reads TGTGCCAGCACGAGGACAGTCAACTATGGCTACACCTTC.

The genes are TRBV19 and TRBJ1-1; maybe TRBD1 (6 bases). With 3 bases removed from V and 6 bases from J, the gap between germline ends came to 17 bases. Germline V gene sequence: CDR1 LNHDA, CDR2 SQIVND (reference sequence). The CDR3 spans 15 residues. Written as DNA, the CDR3 is TGTGCCAGTAGTATTAGCCGGGACATTGGTTCTGAAGCTTTCTTT. Its protein is CASSISRDIGSEAFF.

This chain connects TRBV7-2 to TRBJ2-7; 11 bases line up with TRBD2. This CDR3 has 19 residues. V was clipped by 2 bases and J by 3 bases; unmatched bases: 15. Germline V gives CDR1 SGHTA, CDR2 FQGNSA. CDR3 loop: CASSLNWWSSGGLGYEQYF. CDR3 bases: TGTGCCAGCAGCTTAAATTGGTGGTCTAGCGGGGGGTTGGGCTACGAGCAGTACTTC.

The chain uses TRBV7-8 and TRBJ2-7; D gene uncertain. CDR1 SGHVS and CDR2 FQNEAQ come from the germline V gene. The V end was cut by 4 bases, the J end by 0 bases, with 4 bases between. The CDR3 runs 12 residues. CDR3 residues: CASSSSSYEQYF. DNA for the CDR3: TGTGCCAGCAGCTCGAGCTCCTACGAGCAGTACTTC. Variable domain in full (rest from reference TRBV7-8 and TRBJ2-7): GAGVSQSPRYKVAKRGQDVALRCDPISGHVSLFWYQQALGQGPEFLTYFQNEAQLDKSGLPSDRFFAERPEGSVSTLKIQRTQQEDSAVYLCASSSSSYEQYFGPGTRLTVT.

The genes are TRBV18 and TRBJ1-5; 8 bases fit TRBD1. Germline V gives CDR1 KGHSH, CDR2 LQKENI. Trimming removed 5 bases from V and 5 bases from J; junction bases left unmatched: 8. The CDR3 extends over 15 amino acids. In nucleotides, the CDR3 is TGTGCCAGCTCAAGGGGGGCAGGGGGCGATCAGCCCCAGCATTTT. This gives the protein CASSRGAGGDQPQHF.

The chain carries TRBV11-2 and TRBJ2-7; 8 nucleotides agree with TRBD1. V lost 1 base, J lost 3 bases, and 11 bases stayed unmatched. CDR3 size: 17 residues. The V gene's germline CDR1 is SGHAT and CDR2 FQNNGV. CDR3 residues: CASSLGKTGAENYEQYF. Written as DNA, the CDR3 is TGTGCCAGCAGCTTAGGAAAGACAGGGGCGGAAAACTACGAGCAGTACTTC. The whole variable domain, filled in from reference TRBV11-2 and TRBJ2-7, reads EAGVAQSPRYKIIEKRQSVAFWCNPISGHATLYWYQQILGQGPKLLIQFQNNGVVDDSQLPKDRFSAERLKGVDSTLKIQPAKLEDSAVYLCASSLGKTGAENYEQYFGPGTRLTVT.

A single count supports this clone. The rearrangement joins TRBV12-3 or TRBV12-4 to TRBJ2-7; 8 bases are shared with TRBD2. The CDR3 totals 13 residues. V shed 3 bases, J shed 4 bases, and the junction held 2 bases outside the gene matches. CDR3 DNA sequence: TGTGCCAGCAGTTTGGCTAGCGGGTACGAGCAGTACTTC. It translates to CASSLASGYEQYF.

V usage is TRBV20-1 and J usage is TRBJ1-4, with D perhaps matching TRBD1 (6 bases). From germline, CDR1 is DFQATT and CDR2 SNEGSKA (reference sequence). The CDR3 covers 15 residues. V shed 3 bases and J shed 9 bases, with 20 bases lying between them. The CDR3 reads CSASFRHGTRQKLFF. In nucleotides, the CDR3 is TGCAGTGCTAGTTTTCGCCACGGGACAAGGCAAAAACTGTTTTTT.

This clone was seen only once. The rearrangement joins TRBV12-3 or TRBV12-4 to TRBJ2-1, with D uncertain. This CDR3 contains 12 residues. The V gene lost 2 bases and the J gene lost 10 bases, with 9 bases spanning the gap. The CDR3 spells CASSLNDLEQFF. CDR3 in DNA: TGTGCCAGCAGTTTAAACGATCTAGAGCAGTTCTTC.

This rearrangement joins TRBV5-1 to TRBJ1-3; D is perhaps TRBD1 (6 bases). V dropped 1 base and J dropped 2 bases, with 7 bases sitting between them. Germline CDR1 and CDR2: SGHRS and YFSETQ. This CDR3 has 14 amino acids. The CDR3 nucleotides read TGCGCCAGCAGCTTGACAGGGCCTGGAAACACCATATATTTT. Encoded protein: CASSLTGPGNTIYF.

The chain joins TRBV27 to TRBJ2-2; 11 nucleotides align to TRBD2. The trim removed 3 bases at V and 5 bases at J, leaving 20 bases unmatched. Germline CDR1 MNHEY, CDR2 SMNVEV (reference sequence). The CDR3 sequence is 21 residues long. The CDR3 bases are TGTGCCAGCAGTTTCCAGGACGTGGCTAGCGGGGGGCCGGTAGGAACCGGGGAGCTGTTTTTT. It encodes CASSFQDVASGGPVGTGELFF.

This rearrangement joins TRBV9 to TRBJ2-6; TRBD2 aligns across 8 bases. The CDR3 loop spans 18 amino acids. Germline assignment: CDR1 SGDLS and CDR2 YYNGEE. Unmatched junction bases numbered 10, after V lost 3 bases and J lost 2 bases. In DNA form, the CDR3 reads TGTGCCAGCAGCGCATCCGGGGGTAGCGGGACTGGGGCCAACGTCCTGACTTTC. This sequence encodes CASSASGGSGTGANVLTF. The variable domain in full, completed from reference TRBV9 and TRBJ2-6, reads DSGVTQTPKHLITATGQRVTLRCSPRSGDLSVYWYQQSLDQGLQFLIQYYNGEERAKGNILERFSAQQFPDLHSELNLSSLELGDSALYFCASSASGGSGTGANVLTFGAGSRLTVL.

The genes are TRBV7-9 and TRBJ2-7, with a weak D call TRBD1 (6 bases). V was clipped by 5 bases and J by 0 bases, with 17 bases between them. The CDR3 is made up of 16 amino acids. Germline CDR1 is SEHNR and CDR2 is FQNEAQ (reference sequence). CDR3 sequence: CASSTSPGQFSYEQYF. CDR3 bases: TGTGCCAGCAGCACCTCTCCGGGACAATTCTCCTACGAGCAGTACTTC.

The chain employs TRBV4-3 and TRBJ2-1; 11 nucleotides line up with TRBD2. V lost 2 bases, J lost 6 bases, and 9 bases stayed unmatched. The CDR3 totals 17 residues. CDR1 is LGHNA and CDR2 is YSLEER in the germline V gene. CDR3 bases: TGCGCCAGCAGCCAACTACAGAGACTAGCGGGGCCCAATGAGCAGTTCTTC. It specifies CASSQLQRLAGPNEQFF.

The CDR3: CASSFGKEQPQHF. The CDR3 DNA follows: TGTGCCAGCAGTTTTGGAAAGGAGCAGCCCCAGCATTTT. J is TRBJ1-5 and V is TRBV27; D is uncertain. With 3 bases removed from V and 7 bases from J, the gap between germline ends came to 10 bases. CDR1 and CDR2 (germline): MNHEY, SMNVEV (reference sequence). CDR3 length equals 13 residues.

This clone was seen just once. The V gene is TRBV6-6, the J gene TRBJ2-7; perhaps TRBD1 as D (5 bases). The CDR3 is 16 amino acids. Germline V gives CDR1 MNHNY, CDR2 SVGAGI (reference sequence). Trimming cost V 5 bases and J 2 bases, with 19 bases left between them. CDR3 sequence (DNA): TGTGCCAGCAGTCACGCCCAGGGTATAAGCACCTACGAGCAGTACTTC. It codes for CASSHAQGISTYEQYF.